Below, 17 T cell receptor beta chains from the same sample are listed, as sequenced in a study of blood T cells in healthy people across ages. A second about 7 to 11 cycle PCR used barcoded and J-beta primers. TCRdb re-called the 5' RACE reads with MiXCR, one entry per CDR3 protein. The sample lists about 1.8 million distinct CDR3 sequences, around 50% occurring once. The sequencing sample was made of blood. All receptors come from a woman aged 40 to 50 in good health.

The chain carries TRBV29-1 and TRBJ2-2; 9 bases map to TRBD1. The CDR3 is made up of 12 amino acids. V lost 7 bases and J lost 7; bases outside the gene matches: 4. The germline CDR1 and CDR2 sequences are SQVTM and ANQGSEA. CDR3: CSGGQGSGELFF. The CDR3 DNA sequence: TGCAGCGGGGGACAGGGAAGCGGGGAGCTGTTTTTT.

This clonotype was picked up a small number of times. V and J are TRBV27 and TRBJ2-4; D uncertain. V lost 0 bases and J 2 bases, leaving 8 bases between the germline ends. Germline loops: CDR1 MNHEY, CDR2 SMNVEV (reference sequence). CDR3 length: 15 residues. CDR3 coding DNA: TGTGCCAGCAGTTTATCGGGTTCAACCAAAAACATTCAGTACTTC. Protein sequence: CASSLSGSTKNIQYF.

V is TRBV29-1 and J is TRBJ2-7, with D hard to call. Germline loops: CDR1 SQVTM, CDR2 ANQGSEA. This CDR3 is built from 12 residues. V lost 6 bases to trimming and J lost 5 bases, with 14 bases between them. The CDR3, as DNA: TGCAGCGTCTTGGGTCGGATGGACGAGCAGTACTTC. It codes for CSVLGRMDEQYF.

This clonotype was recorded a few times. CDR3: CASSAGGPGNEQFF. The DNA of the CDR3 is TGTGCCAGCAGCGCTGGGGGGCCGGGCAATGAGCAGTTCTTC. The chain carries TRBV7-9 and TRBJ2-1; D tentatively fits TRBD1 or TRBD2 (6 bases each). Germline V gene lookup returns CDR1 SEHNR and CDR2 FQNEAQ (reference sequence). V lost 5 bases and J lost 6, with 14 bases in between. This CDR3 contains 14 residues.

The chain links TRBV6-1 to TRBJ2-4, with 7 nucleotides matching TRBD2. The J call may be mistaken, given a closer DNA end match to TRBJ2-7. This CDR3 has 17 residues. Germline V gives CDR1 MNHNS, CDR2 SASEGT. In nucleotides, the CDR3 is TGTGCCAGCAGTGAGACATGGGTCGGGGCGGGGGCCTACGAGCAGTACTTC. Its protein product is CASSETWVGAGAYEQYF.

In its sample, this clonotype was seen many times. This sequence joins TRBV28 and TRBJ1-2, with unresolved D. The CDR3 consists of 12 residues. Germline assignment: CDR1 MDHEN and CDR2 SYDVKM. With 3 bases removed from V and 1 base from J, the gap between germline ends came to 3 bases. CDR3 DNA: TGTGCCAGCAGTTTCGGTAACTATGGCTACACCTTC. Its translation: CASSFGNYGYTF.

The table lists this clonotype with a few counts. This chain links TRBV28 with TRBJ2-7; D is undetermined. Germline assignment: CDR1 MDHEN and CDR2 SYDVKM. This CDR3 region has 13 residues. V shed 5 bases and J shed 9 bases, with 17 bases lying between them. CDR3 sequence (DNA): TGTGCCAGCAGTGCAGGCCCCACAGTGGTGCAGTACTTC. It encodes CASSAGPTVVQYF.

In its sample, this clonotype was seen a few times. The chain is built from TRBV7-2 and TRBJ2-1; the match to TRBD2 covers 9 bases. The CDR3 totals 16 residues. Trimming at V came to 0 bases and at J to 8 bases, leaving 8 bases not matched to a gene. Germline V CDR1 and CDR2: SGHTA, FQGNSA. DNA for the CDR3: TGTGCCAGCAGCTTAGCGGTTAGCGGGGGCTCCTATGAGCAGTTCTTC. Its protein product is CASSLAVSGGSYEQFF.

The rearrangement links TRBV5-1 to TRBJ2-1; D unclear. Germline CDR1 and CDR2: SGHRS and YFSETQ. The length of the CDR3 is 14 residues. V dropped 0 bases and J dropped 6 bases, with 10 bases sitting between them. As DNA, the CDR3 is TGCGCCAGCAGCTTGGGCACGGTGGCCAATGAGCAGTTCTTC. It yields the protein CASSLGTVANEQFF.

The gene calls are TRBV11-2 and TRBJ2-5; TRBD1 aligns across 8 bases. The junction had 7 bases not matched to a gene; V was cut back by 5 bases and J by 5 bases. The CDR3 has 14 amino acids. Germline V gene data show CDR1 as SGHAT and CDR2 as FQNNGV. The CDR3 spells CASSMDRDMETQYF. CDR3 in DNA: TGTGCCAGCAGCATGGACAGGGATATGGAGACCCAGTACTTC.

This clonotype has just a few counts. The chain employs TRBV5-1 and TRBJ2-5; 11 bases align to TRBD2. The CDR3 extends over 16 amino acids. V lost 4 bases and J lost 2; bases outside the gene matches: 7. Germline CDR1 reads SGHRS; CDR2 reads YFSETQ. The DNA of the CDR3 is TGCGCCAGCAGCAGTCGTAGCGGGGGGGAACAAGAGACCCAGTACTTC. It is translated as CASSSRSGGEQETQYF.

This rearrangement joins TRBV4-2 to TRBJ2-7; 8 bases map to TRBD2. The CDR3 runs to 15 residues. CDR1 and CDR2 (germline): LGHNA, YNFKEQ. The trim removed 0 bases at V and 5 bases at J, leaving 6 bases unmatched. The CDR3 DNA reads as TGTGCCAGCAGCCAAGACGGCAGCGGGGGAGACGAGCAGTACTTC. Its protein is CASSQDGSGGDEQYF.

V usage is TRBV28 and J usage is TRBJ2-4; D is possibly TRBD2 (5 bases). The DNA end is a closer match to TRBJ2-7, so the J assignment may be wrong. CDR1 is MDHEN, CDR2 SYDVKM, per germline. The length of the CDR3 is 16 residues. This CDR3 reads CASSFFLGGRAYEQYF. The CDR3, as DNA: TGTGCCAGCAGTTTCTTCTTGGGCGGGCGGGCCTACGAGCAGTACTTC.

V and J are TRBV20-1 and TRBJ2-2; D call uncertain. CDR3 length: 12 amino acids. V was cut by 1 base and J by 4 bases, with 4 bases left in between. CDR1 is DFQATT and CDR2 is SNEGSKA in the germline V gene (reference sequence). The CDR3: CSARAATGELFF. CDR3 coding DNA: TGCAGTGCTAGAGCCGCCACCGGGGAGCTGTTTTTT.

This clonotype showed up just a few times. The chain is built from TRBV5-5 and TRBJ2-1; 10 nucleotides align to TRBD1. CDR1 SGHKS and CDR2 YYEKEE come from the germline V gene (reference sequence). V lost 3 bases, J lost 9 bases, and 9 bases stayed unmatched. This CDR3 is 15 amino acids long. CDR3 nucleotide sequence: TGTGCCAGCAGCTGGGGGACAGGGGAATTTAGTGAGCAGTTCTTC. As protein: CASSWGTGEFSEQFF.

The table lists this clonotype with many counts. The rearrangement links TRBV28 to TRBJ2-7; 9 bases map to TRBD1. The CDR3 totals 15 residues. Germline CDR1 is MDHEN and CDR2 is SYDVKM. J gave up 4 bases and V 5 bases, and 9 bases lay outside the gene matches. The CDR3 nucleotides read TGTGCCAGCAGTCTACCCGGGACAGGGATTTACGAGCAGTACTTC. Its protein product is CASSLPGTGIYEQYF.

This clonotype was detected only a few times. The chain carries TRBV6-2 or TRBV6-3 and TRBJ2-7; TRBD1 aligns across 8 bases. The CDR3 loop spans 15 amino acids. Germline V lookup: CDR1 MNHEY, CDR2 SVGEGT. The junction had 9 bases not matched to a gene; V was cut back by 5 bases and J by 3 bases. The CDR3 loop reads CASSQAGTGHYEQYF. The DNA of the CDR3 is TGTGCCAGCAGTCAAGCCGGGACAGGCCACTACGAGCAGTACTTC.